The rows below give T cell receptor beta chains drawn from one sample of a study of T cell repertoires in cytomegalovirus infection. TCRdb used MiXCR to reprocess the reads, holding one entry per CDR3 protein. The sample has more than 250,000 distinct CDR3 sequences, roughly 15% seen once. Sample: PBMCs. The source of these receptors is a human donor in good health (CMV status not recorded). Some clones in this sample may be carry-over from other donors' samples. Both conserved end residues are part of each CDR3. The order of the fields is clone size, J gene, D gene, V gene, CDR3 protein, CDR3 DNA. The D gene is left open where the match is weak. Where a row states a size, it is once, few, many or the class of an expanded clone; other rows omit it.

>.|TRBJ2-1|TRBD2|TRBV20-1
CSLRGGPYNEQFF
TGCAGTCTGCGGGGGGGGCCCTACAATGAGCAGTTCTTC
>many|TRBJ1-2|.|TRBV28
CATTTLYGYTF
TGTGCGACCACTACCCTCTATGGCTACACCTTC
>few|TRBJ2-7|TRBD2|TRBV3-1
CASSQVLAVYEQYF
TGTGCCAGCAGCCAAGTGCTAGCGGTGTACGAGCAGTACTTC
>many|TRBJ2-7|.|TRBV20-1
CSARVLDSYEQYF
TGCAGTGCTAGAGTGCTAGATTCCTACGAGCAGTACTTC
>.|TRBJ1-3|.|TRBV2
CASSALGPGDTIYF
TGTGCCAGCAGCGCCCTTGGTCCCGGAGACACCATATATTTT
>few|TRBJ2-7|.|TRBV6-2/TRBV6-3
CAADGGFGEQYF
TGTGCCGCCGACGGCGGTTTTGGGGAGCAGTACTTC
>many|TRBJ1-1|.|TRBV7-2
CASSLGHMNTEAFF
TGTGCCAGCAGCTTAGGCCACATGAACACTGAAGCTTTCTTT
>many|TRBJ2-7|TRBD1|TRBV6-1
CASNRQGRRQYF
TGTGCCAGCAATAGACAGGGTAGGAGGCAGTACTTC
>many|TRBJ2-7|TRBD2|TRBV6-6
CASSTGPVGLAGVLREQYF
TGTGCCAGCAGCACCGGACCGGTCGGACTAGCGGGAGTACTGAGGGAGCAGTACTTC
>.|TRBJ2-7|.|TRBV7-2
CASSSKGGNEQYF
TGTGCCAGCAGCTCCAAGGGGGGGAACGAGCAGTACTTC
>many|TRBJ2-7|.|TRBV7-8
CASSLVTDSYEQYF
TGTGCCAGCAGCTTAGTCACGGACTCCTACGAGCAGTACTTC
>few|TRBJ1-1|TRBD1|TRBV28
CASSLAGGPMTEAFF
TGTGCCAGCAGTTTAGCAGGGGGCCCGATGACTGAAGCTTTCTTT
>many|TRBJ1-5|TRBD1|TRBV7-2
CASSSGQGHQPQHF
TGTGCCAGCAGCTCGGGACAGGGCCATCAGCCCCAGCATTTT
>.|TRBJ1-4|.|TRBV4-1
CASSQEDLGDEKLFF
TGCGCCAGCAGCCAAGAGGATTTGGGGGATGAAAAACTGTTTTTT
>many|TRBJ2-7|TRBD2|TRBV20-1
CSAKGLAGHQPSYEQYF
TGCAGTGCTAAAGGACTAGCGGGACACCAACCAAGTTACGAGCAGTACTTC
>many|TRBJ2-7|TRBD2|TRBV7-2
CASSITSGDYEQYF
TGTGCCAGCAGCATCACTAGCGGGGACTACGAGCAGTACTTC
>many|TRBJ2-7|.|TRBV28
CASSGPPAQRSTSYEQYF
TGTGCCAGCAGTGGCCCCCCCGCCCAGCGTTCCACCTCCTACGAGCAGTACTTC
>.|TRBJ2-5|.|TRBV29-1
CSVDWGAEETQYF
TGCAGCGTTGATTGGGGGGCCGAAGAGACCCAGTACTTC
>.|TRBJ1-5|.|TRBV10-1
CASSESHNQPQHF
TGCGCCAGCAGTGAGTCTCACAATCAGCCCCAGCATTTT
>.|TRBJ2-1|TRBD2|TRBV5-4
CASSQAGTSYNEQFF
TGTGCCAGCAGCCAAGCGGGGACCTCCTACAATGAGCAGTTCTTC
>once|TRBJ2-1|.|TRBV7-4
CASSLSSVRGEQFF
TGTGCCAGCAGCTTATCTTCCGTGAGGGGTGAGCAGTTCTTC
>few|TRBJ2-1|TRBD2|TRBV28
CASSFGPTSGRLGEQFF
TGTGCCAGCAGTTTCGGCCCGACTAGCGGGAGGCTAGGTGAGCAGTTCTTC
>many|TRBJ1-5|.|TRBV7-2
CASSLFRGEPQHF
TGTGCCAGCAGCTTATTTCGCGGAGAGCCCCAGCATTTT
>few|TRBJ2-1|TRBD2|TRBV29-1
CSVEGISGGAGEQFF
TGCAGCGTTGAAGGGATTAGCGGGGGGGCCGGTGAGCAGTTCTTC
>.|TRBJ2-4|.|TRBV6-1
CASSDPQGVKNIQYF
TGTGCCAGCAGTGACCCCCAAGGCGTCAAAAACATTCAGTACTTC
>.|TRBJ2-7|TRBD1|TRBV18
CASSQTGVGSYEQYF
TGTGCCAGCTCACAGACAGGGGTCGGATCCTACGAGCAGTACTTC
>few|TRBJ2-5|.|TRBV29-1
CSVEQGLGETQYF
TGCAGCGTTGAGCAGGGGCTGGGAGAGACCCAGTACTTC
>.|TRBJ1-1|.|TRBV5-1
CASSLGQPKNTEAFF
TGCGCCAGCAGCTTGGGACAGCCTAAGAACACTGAAGCTTTCTTT
>few|TRBJ2-1|.|TRBV28
CASSQQTLPLSNEQFF
TGTGCCAGCAGTCAACAGACCCTACCTCTTTCCAATGAGCAGTTCTTC
>once|TRBJ2-3|TRBD1|TRBV11-1
CASSKTSGTGFADTQYF
TGTGCCAGCAGCAAGACCTCCGGGACAGGGTTCGCAGATACGCAGTATTTT
>many|TRBJ1-5|.|TRBV19
CASSISGASNQPQHF
TGTGCCAGTAGTATATCGGGGGCGAGCAATCAGCCCCAGCATTTT
>few|TRBJ1-3|.|TRBV13
CASSYYPIKANTIYF
TGTGCCAGCAGCTATTACCCCATAAAGGCGAACACCATATATTTT
>few|TRBJ1-5|.|TRBV2
CYRGFGNQPQHF
TGTTACAGAGGGTTTGGCAATCAGCCCCAGCATTTT
>.|TRBJ1-5|.|TRBV7-9
CASSLSSGNQPQHF
TGTGCCAGCAGCTTAAGCTCGGGCAATCAGCCCCAGCATTTT
>few|TRBJ1-1|.|TRBV25-1
CASSEVGENTEAFF
TGTGCCAGCAGTGAAGTTGGGGAGAACACTGAAGCTTTCTTT
>.|TRBJ2-1|.|TRBV19
CASRLRDAVMWVF
TGTGCCAGCAGACTACGGGACGCCGTTATGTGGGTCTTC
>few|TRBJ2-7|.|TRBV5-1
CASSPEGTSGGEQYF
TGCGCCAGCAGCCCGGAGGGGACATCGGGTGGGGAGCAGTACTTC
>many|TRBJ2-3|.|TRBV5-1
CASSLEAGPTQYF
TGCGCCAGCAGCTTGGAGGCAGGCCCGACGCAGTATTTT
>few|TRBJ2-1|.|TRBV23-1
CASSQSVGTHEQFF
TGCGCCAGCAGTCAATCGGTCGGGACGCATGAGCAGTTCTTC
>many|TRBJ2-7|.|TRBV7-9
CASSGRDGAYEQYF
TGTGCCAGCAGCGGCCGGGACGGGGCCTACGAGCAGTACTTC
>.|TRBJ2-1|TRBD2|TRBV6-4
CASSVLPFTSGRIEQFF
TGTGCCAGCAGTGTCCTGCCTTTCACTAGCGGGAGAATTGAGCAGTTCTTC
>many|TRBJ1-3|.|TRBV7-6
CASSYSGGSGNTIYF
TGTGCCAGCAGCTACAGCGGGGGCTCTGGAAACACCATATATTTT
>many|TRBJ2-1|TRBD1|TRBV7-9
CASSRRTGQFYNEQFF
TGTGCCAGCAGCCGAAGGACAGGGCAATTTTACAATGAGCAGTTCTTC
>.|TRBJ1-5|.|TRBV2
CASSGQTGPNQPQHF
TGTGCCAGCAGTGGCCAGACAGGACCCAATCAGCCCCAGCATTTT
>many|TRBJ2-7|TRBD1|TRBV12-3/TRBV12-4
CASSFGTGHYEQYF
TGTGCCAGCAGTTTTGGGACAGGCCACTACGAGCAGTACTTC
>many|TRBJ1-4|.|TRBV7-2
CASSLRAEKLFF
TGTGCCAGCAGCTTACGGGCGGAAAAACTGTTTTTT
>many|TRBJ2-5|TRBD2|TRBV7-2
CASSLQEGLAVQETQYF
TGTGCCAGCAGCTTACAGGAGGGACTAGCGGTACAAGAGACCCAGTACTTC
>few|TRBJ1-2|.|TRBV6-6
CASSQLIAGESGYGYTF
TGTGCCAGCAGTCAACTAATTGCAGGGGAGTCGGGCTATGGCTACACCTTC
>many|TRBJ2-1|.|TRBV7-9
CASSLGGPSSYNEQFF
TGTGCCAGCAGCTTAGGGGGTCCAAGCTCCTACAATGAGCAGTTCTTC
>many|TRBJ1-2|TRBD1|TRBV10-3
CAISERQGADYGYTF
TGTGCCATCAGTGAGCGACAGGGGGCTGACTATGGCTACACCTTC
>few|TRBJ1-1|TRBD1|TRBV19
CASRGTGGTEAFF
TGTGCCAGCAGGGGGACAGGGGGCACTGAAGCTTTCTTT
>.|TRBJ1-3|TRBD1|TRBV20-1
CSARDTGGIGNTIYF
TGCAGTGCTAGAGACACAGGGGGCATTGGAAACACCATATATTTT
>.|TRBJ1-3|.|TRBV3-1
CASTQSSGNTIYF
TGTGCCAGCACCCAGAGCTCTGGAAACACCATATATTTT
>few|TRBJ1-3|TRBD1|TRBV10-3
CAIGFGTGKNTIYF
TGTGCCATCGGATTCGGGACAGGGAAGAACACCATATATTTT
>many|TRBJ2-7|TRBD2|TRBV7-2
CASSFSGESSYEQYF
TGTGCCAGCAGTTTTAGCGGGGAAAGCTCCTACGAGCAGTACTTC
>many|TRBJ2-1|.|TRBV11-3
CASSTTPNPSYNEQFF
TGTGCCAGCAGCACAACACCCAATCCCAGTTACAATGAGCAGTTCTTC
>.|TRBJ2-7|.|TRBV20-1
CSARDPGHLYEQYF
TGCAGTGCTAGAGACCCGGGACATCTTTACGAGCAGTACTTC
>few|TRBJ1-2|.|TRBV5-6
CASSARLYGYTF
TGTGCCAGCAGCGCCCGCCTCTATGGCTACACCTTC
>.|TRBJ2-2|.|TRBV6-6
CASRQLANTGELFF
TGTGCCAGCAGACAGTTAGCGAACACCGGGGAGCTGTTTTTT
>many|TRBJ2-3|TRBD2|TRBV7-8
CASSPYVASGNLLLDTQYF
TGTGCCAGCAGCCCATATGTGGCTAGCGGGAACCTACTCTTAGATACGCAGTATTTT